This paragraph reports one T cell receptor beta chain. This specimen comes from a study of CD8 T cells in Susac syndrome. Random hexamers were used to reverse transcribe an amount of roughly 0.5 to 1 ug RNA. Amplification of TCR beta CDR3 by immunoSEQ multiplex PCR spanned 54 Vbeta and 13 Jbeta. TCRdb called the immunoSEQ multiplex PCR reads again in MiXCR, with one record for every CDR3 protein. The sample has hundreds of thousands of distinct CDR3 sequences; approximately 81% are singletons. Specimen: CD8+ T cells from PBMCs. The origin of this receptor is a human donor with multiple sclerosis.

CDR3 nucleotides: TGTGCCAGCAATCGAGGTTATGAGCAGTTCTTC. It encodes CASNRGYEQFF. The V call is TRBV27, the J call TRBJ2-1, with no clear D. In germline, CDR1 is MNHEY, CDR2 SMNVEV (reference sequence). The V and J ends lost 7 bases and 8 bases respectively, with 9 bases between them. The CDR3 extends over 11 amino acids.